This TCR beta chain emerged from a study of blood T cells in healthy people across ages. Findings and caveats of the study: With naive T cell percentage, TCR beta diversity showed a strong correlation. Changes seen in expanded clonotypes were possibly confounded by donor CMV status left unknown.

Together with a sample-barcoded 5' primer, a J-beta primer mix was included in a second PCR lasting about 6 to 12 cycles. A template-switch adaptor containing 12 random nucleotides labeled each cDNA molecule. TCRdb ran MiXCR on the 5' RACE reads and lists one entry per CDR3 protein. This table holds 980,000 or so distinct CDR3 sequences, around 49% found once. Concerning this clonotype itself: No antigen is known for it.

At least 6 micrograms of total RNA were extracted per sample. Germline V gives CDR1 LGHNA, CDR2 YSLEER. With 0 bases clipped from V and 5 bases from J, the junction kept 9 bases outside the gene matches. The CDR3 runs to 16 residues. This TCR was sampled from a man aged 30 to 39 in good health. V usage is TRBV4-3 and J usage is TRBJ2-5; TRBD2 matches 7 bases. What was sequenced was blood. The CDR3 here is CASSQERRPGGETQYF. The CDR3 DNA reads as TGCGCCAGCAGCCAAGAAAGAAGGCCCGGGGGGGAGACCCAGTACTTC.